The present T cell receptor (beta chain) was sequenced within a study of shared clonotypes between healthy human individuals. Study-wide context: Three plates each covered CD4 naive and memory; CD8 naive two, CD8 memory one.

Naive-designated CD8 cells lacked CD45RO, were positively enriched for CCR7, and omitted terminally differentiated effector memory CD45RA+ cells. The study's findings and limits: Generally, naive subsets came out with larger estimated richness than memory subsets.

This CDR3 contains 14 residues. The junction had 5 bases not matched to a gene; V was cut back by 7 bases and J by 2 bases. Looked up from germline, CDR1 is MDHEN and CDR2 is SYDVKM. Concerning this clone itself: The antigen is not known. The same CDR3 is also encoded by other DNA sequences in this sample.

Measured with immunoSEQ multiplex PCR; TCRdb has only the in-frame clones, and not every one. Seen here are under 2,000,000 clones, over 85% observed once, and the top ten hold 1.2%. V usage is TRBV28 and J usage is TRBJ2-7; 10 nucleotides agree with TRBD1. This receptor was identified in a man aged 18 to 35 in good health. Sequencing input: naive CD8+ T cells sorted from blood. The CDR3, as DNA: TGTGCCAGCACCCTGACAGGGGGCACCTACGAGCAGTACTTC. It codes for CASTLTGGTYEQYF.